The 25 T cell receptor beta chains below come from one sample, sequenced in a study of CD8 T cells in ankylosing spondylitis. MiXCR was run by TCRdb on the 5' RACE reads, yielding one entry per CDR3 protein. Among about 210,000 distinct CDR3 sequences listed, 8.2% were seen once. What was sequenced was blood, either unsorted or a sorted T cell fraction (not recorded which). These receptors were taken from a female donor with ankylosing spondylitis or in good health (not recorded which).

At least ten counts were recorded for this clonotype. The chain carries TRBV6-2 or TRBV6-3 and TRBJ2-1; D uncertain. Trimming took off 6 bases at V and 9 bases at J, with 18 bases between the two ends. This CDR3 has 14 residues. Germline CDR1 is MNHEY and CDR2 is SVGEGT. The DNA of the CDR3 is TGTGCCAGCAGAAACCCCAATAGCCCAATTGAGCAGTTCTTC. Translating it yields CASRNPNSPIEQFF.

This clonotype has a count of ten or more. The chain recombines TRBV12-3 or TRBV12-4 with TRBJ2-2, with D unclear. The CDR3 covers 13 residues. V was shortened by 8 bases and J by 7 bases, with 14 bases between the two germline ends. CDR3 protein: CASDSPEDGELFF. The CDR3 bases are TGTGCCAGCGACTCCCCAGAAGACGGGGAGCTGTTTTTT.

This clonotype was counted at least ten times. The V and J genes are TRBV5-1 and TRBJ1-5; 10 positions match TRBD1. The germline CDR1 and CDR2 sequences are SGHRS and YFSETQ. After removal of 4 bases from V and 6 bases from J, the junction contained 4 bases not matched to a gene. The CDR3 runs to 14 residues. The CDR3 here is CASSPGQGTQPQHF. CDR3 DNA: TGCGCCAGCAGCCCGGGACAGGGGACTCAGCCCCAGCATTTT.

This clonotype appeared many times. V and J are TRBV20-1 and TRBJ2-7, with D uncertain. The CDR3 runs 11 residues. The germline V gene encodes CDR1 DFQATT and CDR2 SNEGSKA (reference sequence). Between the trimmed V and J ends, which lost 0 bases and 7 bases, there was a span of 7 bases. CDR3: CSARDPREQYF. The DNA for the CDR3 is TGCAGTGCTAGAGATCCAAGGGAGCAGTACTTC.

This chain connects TRBV7-9 to TRBJ1-2; D uncertain. In germline, CDR1 is SEHNR, CDR2 FQNEAQ (reference sequence). This CDR3 is 13 amino acids long. V lost 4 bases and J lost 7, with 13 bases in between. The CDR3 nucleotides are TGTGCCAGCAGCTCCTCACGTACGGGTGGCTACACCTTC. Its translation is CASSSSRTGGYTF.

This clonotype has ten or more counts. J is TRBJ1-3 and V is TRBV28; maybe TRBD1 (6 bases). V was clipped by 6 bases and J by 2 bases, with 20 bases between them. CDR3 length: 17 residues. The germline V gene has CDR1 MDHEN and CDR2 SYDVKM. The DNA of the CDR3 is TGTGCCAGCAGCCTACAGGGCTTCGGGGAAACTGGAAACACCATATATTTT. Translation: CASSLQGFGETGNTIYF.

Turning to this clonotype: One junction end disagrees with the germline gene, perhaps due to a read error. The chain joins TRBV3-1 to TRBJ2-3, with a possible D match to TRBD1 (5 bases). This CDR3 has 13 residues. In germline, CDR1 is LGHDT, CDR2 YNNKEL (reference sequence). In DNA, the CDR3 is TGTGCCAACAGCCAATACGTAACAGGTACGCAGTATTTT. Translating it yields CANSQYVTGTQYF.

This clonotype turned up a few times. Sequence at one end of the junction differs from germline and may be a read error. The V call is TRBV10-3, the J call TRBJ2-7, with D perhaps assigned TRBD1 or TRBD2 (5 bases each). CDR3 length equals 15 residues. Germline V CDR1 and CDR2: ENHRY, SYGVKD. This chain's CDR3 is CAIREFRDRGYEQYF. The CDR3 region has the DNA TGTGCCATCAGGGAGTTCCGGGACCGAGGTTACGAGCAGTACTTC.

Many counts were recorded for this clonotype. The chain combines TRBV7-8 with TRBJ1-4; D is perhaps TRBD1 (6 bases). Germline values: CDR1 SGHVS, CDR2 FQNEAQ. The CDR3 has 15 residues. Trimming cost V 0 bases and J 5 bases, with 10 bases left between them. CDR3 sequence (DNA): TGTGCCAGCAGCTTAGCGGGACAAACGAATGAAAAACTGTTTTTT. Its translation is CASSLAGQTNEKLFF.

This clonotype was found a few times. This chain joins TRBV20-1 and TRBJ2-7; 13 bases align to TRBD2. Germline values: CDR1 DFQATT, CDR2 SNEGSKA (reference sequence). V was pared by 6 bases and J by 4 bases, with 9 bases of the junction left unmatched. This CDR3 spans 15 amino acids. This CDR3 reads CSATGLAGVKYEQYF. DNA of the CDR3: TGCAGTGCCACAGGACTAGCGGGAGTTAAATACGAGCAGTACTTC.

In its sample, this clonotype was seen many times. This chain uses TRBV4-3 with TRBJ2-2; possible D gene TRBD2, 6 bases. Looked up from germline, CDR1 is LGHNA and CDR2 is YSLEER. Trimming stripped 0 bases from V and 5 bases from J, with 13 bases between. The CDR3 is made up of 16 amino acids. The CDR3 region has the DNA TGCGCCAGCAGCCAAGATGAGGCAGGGAGGACCGGGGAGCTGTTTTTT. As protein: CASSQDEAGRTGELFF.

The chain couples TRBV30 to TRBJ1-5; D is ambiguous. With 4 bases removed from V and 0 bases from J, the gap between germline ends came to 10 bases. Germline V gene sequence: CDR1 GTSNPN, CDR2 SVGIG (reference sequence). This CDR3 spans 14 amino acids. The CDR3 coding sequence is TGTGCCTGGACCAAGGGATTTAGCAATCAGCCCCAGCATTTT. Amino acid sequence: CAWTKGFSNQPQHF.

This clonotype has at least ten counts. This chain links TRBV3-1 with TRBJ2-1, with 8 bases fitting TRBD2. The CDR3 has 15 residues. In germline, CDR1 is LGHDT, CDR2 YNNKEL (reference sequence). V shed 3 bases, J shed 8 bases, and the junction held 9 bases outside the gene matches. In DNA form, the CDR3 reads TGTGCCAGCAGCCACCACGGGGCGGGAGGAGATGAGCAGTTCTTC. Its protein is CASSHHGAGGDEQFF.

This clonotype was counted at least ten times. V and J are TRBV20-1 and TRBJ2-7, with a possible D match to TRBD2 (5 bases). V shed 2 bases and J shed 3 bases, with 11 bases lying between them. The CDR3 is made up of 13 amino acids. The V gene's germline CDR1 is DFQATT and CDR2 SNEGSKA (reference sequence). The CDR3 region has the DNA TGCAGTGCTAGAAGCCGGGAAGGCTACGAGCAGTACTTC. Amino acid sequence: CSARSREGYEQYF.

This clonotype has more than one count but fewer than ten. V and J are TRBV30 and TRBJ1-1; tentatively, D is TRBD1 (6 bases). This CDR3 contains 14 residues. Per germline, CDR1 GTSNPN and CDR2 SVGIG (reference sequence). V dropped 2 bases and J dropped 6 bases, with 16 bases sitting between them. CDR3 nucleotide sequence: TGTGCCTGGAGTCCAACGGGGGGCCGACCTGAAGCTTTCTTT. This encodes CAWSPTGGRPEAFF.

The sample holds many counts of this clonotype. This chain joins TRBV21-1 and TRBJ1-1. TRBV21-1 is labeled a pseudogene. This CDR3 is 17 amino acids long. CDR3 bases: TGTGCCAGCAGCAAGGAGACAAGGGGAGGATTGGGCACTGAAGCTTTCTTT. Its translation: CASSKETRGGLGTEAFF.

This clonotype was counted many times. CDR3 DNA: TGTGCCAGCAGCCCGCGGACAGACCAGGGGGCCCAGCATTTT. Translation gives CASSPRTDQGAQHF. V and J are TRBV11-2 and TRBJ1-5; the match to TRBD1 covers 7 bases. In germline, CDR1 is SGHAT, CDR2 FQNNGV. The CDR3 consists of 14 residues. V was clipped by 5 bases and J by 11 bases; unmatched bases: 12.

The V and J genes are TRBV7-6 and TRBJ2-2, with 8 bases aligning to TRBD2. CDR3 length: 18 residues. Germline V gene sequence: CDR1 SGHVS, CDR2 FNYEAQ. The V and J ends lost 5 bases and 0 bases, in that order; junction bases with no gene match: 11. CDR3 loop: CASSPNIQTSANTGELFF. In DNA, the CDR3 is TGTGCCAGCAGCCCCAACATACAGACTAGCGCGAACACCGGGGAGCTGTTTTTT.

This clonotype was picked up many times. CDR3 coding DNA: TGTGCCAGCAGTGACCAGGGGCCAGGGGTCAATGAGCAGTTCTTC. As protein: CASSDQGPGVNEQFF. The chain is built from TRBV2 and TRBJ2-1; possibly TRBD1 for D (6 bases). This CDR3 has 15 residues. Germline V gene sequence: CDR1 SNHLY, CDR2 FYNNEI. Trimming shortened V by 3 bases and J by 6 bases, and 15 bases separated the two germline ends.

Many counts were recorded for this clonotype. The chain recombines TRBV5-1 with TRBJ2-1; 9 nucleotides agree with TRBD2. CDR3 length: 16 residues. CDR1 is SGHRS, CDR2 YFSETQ, per germline. Trimming at V came to 4 bases and at J to 3 bases, leaving 8 bases not matched to a gene. DNA for the CDR3: TGCGCCAGCAGCCTACCAACTAGCGGGTACTACAATGAGCAGTTCTTC. Protein: CASSLPTSGYYNEQFF.

There are many counts of this clonotype. The rearrangement uses TRBV4-3 and TRBJ1-5, with unresolved D. Germline V CDR1 and CDR2: LGHNA, YSLEER. Trimming took off 1 base at V and 7 bases at J, with 8 bases between the two ends. This CDR3 has 13 residues. CDR3: CASSQGVGQPQHF. In nucleotides, the CDR3 is TGCGCCAGCAGCCAAGGGGTTGGGCAGCCCCAGCATTTT.

This clonotype was observed many times. The V and J genes are TRBV6-1 and TRBJ1-1; D unresolved. CDR1 MNHNS and CDR2 SASEGT come from the germline V gene. The CDR3 totals 13 residues. V was shortened by 4 bases and J by 1 base, with 7 bases between the two germline ends. The CDR3 reads CASSGAWNTEAFF. In DNA form, the CDR3 reads TGTGCCAGCAGTGGTGCGTGGAACACTGAAGCTTTCTTT.

This clonotype was seen a few times. V usage is TRBV9 and J usage is TRBJ2-4, with D possibly being TRBD2 (6 bases). Trimming shortened V by 3 bases and J by 0 bases, and 10 bases separated the two germline ends. CDR1 is SGDLS and CDR2 is YYNGEE in the germline V gene. This CDR3 has 15 residues. The CDR3 DNA reads as TGTGCCAGCAGCGCGGGGGAGTTAGCCAAAAACATTCAGTACTTC. Its translation: CASSAGELAKNIQYF.

This clonotype was counted at least ten times. The chain employs TRBV5-5 and TRBJ2-1; 16 bases match TRBD2. In germline, CDR1 is SGHKS, CDR2 YYEKEE (reference sequence). V shed 3 bases and J 3 bases; nucleotides not matched to a gene: 6. This CDR3 is built from 18 residues. The DNA for the CDR3 is TGTGCCAGCAGCTCGGGGACTAGCGGGAGGGAGAGCTACAATGAGCAGTTCTTC. Protein: CASSSGTSGRESYNEQFF.

This clonotype was counted a few times. The rearrangement links TRBV29-1 to TRBJ1-2; the match to TRBD1 covers 9 bases. Germline values: CDR1 SQVTM, CDR2 ANQGSEA. There are 11 residues in the CDR3. After removal of 6 bases from V and 6 bases from J, the junction contained 2 bases not matched to a gene. The CDR3 reads CSVGQGNGYTF. The CDR3 bases are TGCAGCGTCGGACAGGGGAATGGCTACACCTTC.